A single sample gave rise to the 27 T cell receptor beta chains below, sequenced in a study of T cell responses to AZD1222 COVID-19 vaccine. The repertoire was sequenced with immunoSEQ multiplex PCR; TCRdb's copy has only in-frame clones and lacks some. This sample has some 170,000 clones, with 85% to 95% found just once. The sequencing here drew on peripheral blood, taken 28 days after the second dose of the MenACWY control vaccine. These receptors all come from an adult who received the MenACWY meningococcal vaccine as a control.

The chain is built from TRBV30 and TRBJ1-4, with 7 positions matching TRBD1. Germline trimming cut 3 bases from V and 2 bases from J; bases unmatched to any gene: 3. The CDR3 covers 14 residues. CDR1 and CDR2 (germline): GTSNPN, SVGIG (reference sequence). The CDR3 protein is CAWSQQGTNEKLFF. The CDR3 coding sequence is TGTGCCTGGAGCCAACAGGGGACTAATGAAAAACTGTTTTTT. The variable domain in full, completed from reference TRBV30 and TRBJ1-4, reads SQTIHQWPATLVQPVGSPLSLECTVEGTSNPNLYWYRQAAGRGLQLLFYSVGIGQISSEVPQNLSASRPQDRQFILSSKKLLLSDSGFYLCAWSQQGTNEKLFFGSGTQLSVL.

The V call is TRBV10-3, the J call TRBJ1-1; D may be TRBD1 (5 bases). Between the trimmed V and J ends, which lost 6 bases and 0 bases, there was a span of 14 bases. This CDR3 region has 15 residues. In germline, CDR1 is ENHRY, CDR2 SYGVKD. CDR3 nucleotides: TGTGCCATCAGGCGGGGCACATCCATGAACACTGAAGCTTTCTTT. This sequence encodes CAIRRGTSMNTEAFF.

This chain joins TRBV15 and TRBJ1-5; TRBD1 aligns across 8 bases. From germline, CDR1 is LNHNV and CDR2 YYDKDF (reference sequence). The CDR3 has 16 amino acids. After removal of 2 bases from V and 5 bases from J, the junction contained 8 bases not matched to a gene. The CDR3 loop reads CATSRNLGQGDQPQHF. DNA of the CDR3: TGTGCCACCAGCAGAAACCTCGGACAGGGAGATCAGCCCCAGCATTTT.

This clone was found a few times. CDR3 in DNA: TGTGCCAGCTCACCTCCAGACAGGGTTGAAGCTTTCTTT. As protein: CASSPPDRVEAFF. The V call is TRBV18, the J call TRBJ1-1, with 7 bases lining up with TRBD1. Looked up from germline, CDR1 is KGHSH and CDR2 is LQKENI. The CDR3 extends over 13 amino acids. The V and J ends lost 3 bases and 7 bases, in that order; junction bases with no gene match: 5.

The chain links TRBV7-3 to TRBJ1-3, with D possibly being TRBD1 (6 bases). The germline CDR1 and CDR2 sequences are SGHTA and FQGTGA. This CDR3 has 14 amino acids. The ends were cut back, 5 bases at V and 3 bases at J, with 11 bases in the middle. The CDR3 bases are TGTGCCAGCAGCCCCCCAGGGGTTGGAAACACCATATATTTT. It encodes CASSPPGVGNTIYF.

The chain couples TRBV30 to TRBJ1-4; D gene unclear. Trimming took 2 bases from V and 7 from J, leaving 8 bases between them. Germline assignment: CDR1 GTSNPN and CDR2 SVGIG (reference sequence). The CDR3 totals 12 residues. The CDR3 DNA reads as TGTGCCTGGAGTCCTCTGGGTGAAAAACTGTTTTTT. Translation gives CAWSPLGEKLFF. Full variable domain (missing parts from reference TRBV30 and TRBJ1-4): SQTIHQWPATLVQPVGSPLSLECTVEGTSNPNLYWYRQAAGRGLQLLFYSVGIGQISSEVPQNLSASRPQDRQFILSSKKLLLSDSGFYLCAWSPLGEKLFFGSGTQLSVL.

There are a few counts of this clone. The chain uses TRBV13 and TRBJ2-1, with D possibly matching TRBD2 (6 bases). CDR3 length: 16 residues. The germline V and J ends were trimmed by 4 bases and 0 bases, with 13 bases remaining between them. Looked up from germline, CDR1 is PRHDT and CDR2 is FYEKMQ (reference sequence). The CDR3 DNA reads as TGTGCCAGCAGCTCGATCTGGGACTCCTCCTACAATGAGCAGTTCTTC. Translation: CASSSIWDSSYNEQFF.

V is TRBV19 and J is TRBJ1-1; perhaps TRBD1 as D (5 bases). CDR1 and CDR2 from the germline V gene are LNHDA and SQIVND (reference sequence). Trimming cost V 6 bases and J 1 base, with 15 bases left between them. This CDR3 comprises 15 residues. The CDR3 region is CASSSGGVRNTEAFF. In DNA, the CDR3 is TGTGCCAGTAGCTCGGGGGGGGTGAGGAACACTGAAGCTTTCTTT. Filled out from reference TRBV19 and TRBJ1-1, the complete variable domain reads DGGITQSPKYLFRKEGQNVTLSCEQNLNHDAMYWYRQDPGQGLRLIYYSQIVNDFQKGDIAEGYSVSREKKESFPLTVTSAQKNPTAFYLCASSSGGVRNTEAFFGQGTRLTVV.

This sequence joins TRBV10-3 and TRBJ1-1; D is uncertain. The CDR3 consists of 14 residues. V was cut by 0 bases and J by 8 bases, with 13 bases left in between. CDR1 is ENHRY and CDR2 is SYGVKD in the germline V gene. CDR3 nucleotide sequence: TGTGCCATCAGTGAGTCAACCGGTAGACAAGAAGCTTTCTTT. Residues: CAISESTGRQEAFF.

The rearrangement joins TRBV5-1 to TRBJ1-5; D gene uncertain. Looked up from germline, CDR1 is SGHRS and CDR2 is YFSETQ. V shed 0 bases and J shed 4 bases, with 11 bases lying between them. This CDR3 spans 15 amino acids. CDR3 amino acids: CASSLGEGWNQPQHF. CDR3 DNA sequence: TGCGCCAGCAGCTTGGGGGAAGGTTGGAATCAGCCCCAGCATTTT.

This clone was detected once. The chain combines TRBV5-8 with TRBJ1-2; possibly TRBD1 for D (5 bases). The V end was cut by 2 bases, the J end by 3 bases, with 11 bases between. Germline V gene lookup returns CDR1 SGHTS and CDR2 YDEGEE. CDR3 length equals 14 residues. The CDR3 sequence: CASSFPWGDYGYTF. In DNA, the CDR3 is TGTGCCAGCAGCTTCCCTTGGGGCGACTATGGCTACACCTTC.

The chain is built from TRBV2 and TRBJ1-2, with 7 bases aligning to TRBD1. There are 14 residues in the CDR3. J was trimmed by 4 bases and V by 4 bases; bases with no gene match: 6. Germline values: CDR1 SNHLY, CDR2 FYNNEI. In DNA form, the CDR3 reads TGTGCCAGCAGTGGACAGGGTTTGGGCTATGGCTACACCTTC. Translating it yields CASSGQGLGYGYTF.

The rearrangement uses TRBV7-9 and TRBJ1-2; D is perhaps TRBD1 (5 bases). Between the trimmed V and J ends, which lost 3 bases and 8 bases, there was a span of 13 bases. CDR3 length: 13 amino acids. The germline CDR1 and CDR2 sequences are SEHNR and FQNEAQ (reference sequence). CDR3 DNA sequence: TGTGCCAGCAGCTTGGTTCGGGGCGGCGGCTACACCTTC. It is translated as CASSLVRGGGYTF.

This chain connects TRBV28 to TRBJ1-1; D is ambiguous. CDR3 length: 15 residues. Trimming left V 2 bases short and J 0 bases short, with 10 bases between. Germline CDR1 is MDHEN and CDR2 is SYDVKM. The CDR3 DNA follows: TGTGCCAGCAGTTTACCGGTCAACATGAACACTGAAGCTTTCTTT. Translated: CASSLPVNMNTEAFF.

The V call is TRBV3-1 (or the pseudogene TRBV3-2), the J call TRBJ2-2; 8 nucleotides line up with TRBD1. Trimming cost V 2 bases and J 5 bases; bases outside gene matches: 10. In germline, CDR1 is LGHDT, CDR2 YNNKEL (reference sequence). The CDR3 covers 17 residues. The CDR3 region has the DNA TGTGCCAGCAGCCAACCAACAGGGGGATCTGGGACCGGGGAGCTGTTTTTT. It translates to CASSQPTGGSGTGELFF.

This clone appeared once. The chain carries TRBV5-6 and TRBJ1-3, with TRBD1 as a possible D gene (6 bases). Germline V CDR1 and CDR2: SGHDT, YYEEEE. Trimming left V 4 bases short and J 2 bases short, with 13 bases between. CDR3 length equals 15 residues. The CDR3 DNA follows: TGTGCCAGCAGCGCTGCGAACAGGGCTGGAAACACCATATATTTT. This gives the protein CASSAANRAGNTIYF. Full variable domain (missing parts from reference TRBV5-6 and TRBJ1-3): DAGVTQSPTHLIKTRGQQVTLRCSPKSGHDTVSWYQQALGQGPQFIFQYYEEEERQRGNFPDRFSGHQFPNYSSELNVNALLLGDSALYLCASSAANRAGNTIYFGEGSWLTVV.

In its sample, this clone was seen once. In DNA form, the CDR3 reads TGTGCCAGCAGCCCCCTTGCGGGATCCTATGGCTACACCTTC. It yields the protein CASSPLAGSYGYTF. The chain has TRBV3-1 (or the pseudogene TRBV3-2) and TRBJ1-2; D is uncertain. This CDR3 region has 14 residues. V was trimmed by 4 bases and J by 4 bases, leaving 13 bases between them. CDR1 LGHDT and CDR2 YNNKEL come from the germline V gene (reference sequence).

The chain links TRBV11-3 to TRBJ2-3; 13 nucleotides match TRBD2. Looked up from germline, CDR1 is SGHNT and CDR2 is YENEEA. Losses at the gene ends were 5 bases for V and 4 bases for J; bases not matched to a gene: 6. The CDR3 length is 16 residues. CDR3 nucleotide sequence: TGTGCCAGCAGCCCAACTAGCGGGGGGGCGGCAGATACGCAGTATTTT. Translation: CASSPTSGGAADTQYF.

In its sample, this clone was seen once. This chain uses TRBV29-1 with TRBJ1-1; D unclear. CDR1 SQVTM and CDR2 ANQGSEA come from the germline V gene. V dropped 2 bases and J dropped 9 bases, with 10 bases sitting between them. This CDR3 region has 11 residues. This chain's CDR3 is CSVEPSIKAFF. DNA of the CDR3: TGCAGCGTTGAACCCAGCATTAAAGCTTTCTTT. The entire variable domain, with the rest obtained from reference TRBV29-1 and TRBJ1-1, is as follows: SAVISQKPSRDICQRGTSLTIQCQVDSQVTMMFWYRQQPGQSLTLIATANQGSEATYESGFVIDKFPISRPNLTFSTLTVSNMSPEDSSIYLCSVEPSIKAFFGQGTRLTVV.

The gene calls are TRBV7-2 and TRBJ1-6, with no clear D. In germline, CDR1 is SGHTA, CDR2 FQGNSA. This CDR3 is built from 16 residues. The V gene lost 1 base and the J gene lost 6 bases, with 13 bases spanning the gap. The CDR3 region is CASSLESGRTNSPLHF. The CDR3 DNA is TGTGCCAGCAGCTTAGAATCCGGACGGACTAATTCACCCCTCCACTTT.

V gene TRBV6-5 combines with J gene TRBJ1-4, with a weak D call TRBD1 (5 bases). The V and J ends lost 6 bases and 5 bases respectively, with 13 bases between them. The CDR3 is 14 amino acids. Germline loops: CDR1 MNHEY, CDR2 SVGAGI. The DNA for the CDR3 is TGTGCCAGCAGCCCCGGGACCAAAAATGAAAAACTGTTTTTT. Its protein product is CASSPGTKNEKLFF.

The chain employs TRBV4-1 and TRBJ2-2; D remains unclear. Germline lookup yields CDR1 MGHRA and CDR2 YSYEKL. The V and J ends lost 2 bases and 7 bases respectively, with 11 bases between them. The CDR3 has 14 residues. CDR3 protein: CASSQTRAIGELFF. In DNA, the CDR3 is TGCGCCAGCAGCCAAACAAGGGCGATCGGGGAGCTGTTTTTT.

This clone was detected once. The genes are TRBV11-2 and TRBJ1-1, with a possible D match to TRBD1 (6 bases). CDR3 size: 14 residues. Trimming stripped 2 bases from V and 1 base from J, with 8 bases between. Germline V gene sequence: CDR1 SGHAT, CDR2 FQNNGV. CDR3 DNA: TGTGCCAGCAGCTTACAACAGGGGAACACTGAAGCTTTCTTT. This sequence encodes CASSLQQGNTEAFF.

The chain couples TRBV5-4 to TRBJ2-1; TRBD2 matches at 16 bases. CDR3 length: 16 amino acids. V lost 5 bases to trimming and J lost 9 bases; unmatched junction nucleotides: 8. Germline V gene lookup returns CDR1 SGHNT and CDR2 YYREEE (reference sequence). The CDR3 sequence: CASSSGTSGGAGEQFF. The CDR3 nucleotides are TGTGCCAGCAGTTCCGGGACTAGCGGGGGGGCGGGTGAGCAGTTCTTC.

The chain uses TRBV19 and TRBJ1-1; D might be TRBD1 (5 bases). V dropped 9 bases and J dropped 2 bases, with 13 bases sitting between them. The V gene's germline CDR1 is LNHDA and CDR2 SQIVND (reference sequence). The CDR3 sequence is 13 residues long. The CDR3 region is CASGDSPNTEAFF. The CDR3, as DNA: TGTGCCAGCGGAGACAGTCCAAACACTGAAGCTTTCTTT.

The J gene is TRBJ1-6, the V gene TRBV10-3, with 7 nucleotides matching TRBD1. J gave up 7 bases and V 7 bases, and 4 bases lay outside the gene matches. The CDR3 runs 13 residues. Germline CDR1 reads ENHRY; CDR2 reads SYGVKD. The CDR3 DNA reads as TGTGCCATCACGGGGACAGAGAATTCACCCCTCCACTTT. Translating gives CAITGTENSPLHF.

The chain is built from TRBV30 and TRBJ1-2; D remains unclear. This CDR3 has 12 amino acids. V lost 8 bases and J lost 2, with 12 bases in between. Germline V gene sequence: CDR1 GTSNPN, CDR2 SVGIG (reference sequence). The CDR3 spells CALKAGNYGYTF. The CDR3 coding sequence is TGTGCCCTTAAGGCAGGAAACTATGGCTACACCTTC.